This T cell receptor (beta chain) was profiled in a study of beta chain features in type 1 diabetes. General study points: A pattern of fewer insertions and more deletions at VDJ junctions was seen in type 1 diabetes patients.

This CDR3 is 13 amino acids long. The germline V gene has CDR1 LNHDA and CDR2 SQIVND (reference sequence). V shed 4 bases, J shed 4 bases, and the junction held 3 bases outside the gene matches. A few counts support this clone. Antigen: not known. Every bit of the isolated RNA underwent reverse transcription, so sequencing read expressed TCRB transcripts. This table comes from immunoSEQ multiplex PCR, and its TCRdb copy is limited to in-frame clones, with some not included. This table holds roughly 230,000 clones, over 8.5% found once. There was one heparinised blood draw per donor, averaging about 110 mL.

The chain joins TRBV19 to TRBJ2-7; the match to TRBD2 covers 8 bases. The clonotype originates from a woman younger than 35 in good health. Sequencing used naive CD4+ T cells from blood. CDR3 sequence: CASSNSGAYEQYF. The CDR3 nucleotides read TGTGCCAGTAGTAATAGCGGGGCTTACGAGCAGTACTTC.